The source of this TCR beta chain is a study of cytomegalovirus exposure and HLA in healthy donors. The CDR3 consists of 15 residues. The V and J ends lost 0 bases and 3 bases respectively, with 15 bases between them. Germline values: CDR1 GTSNPN, CDR2 SVGIG (reference sequence). This clone has a handful of counts. Its antigen remains unknown. Sequenced by immunoSEQ multiplex PCR; TCRdb stores in-frame clones only, minus some. This sample has approximately 120,000 clones, with around 94% found just once. Notes on the study in general: The listing of 150 to 200 TCR beta chains classed them as cytomegalovirus-associated. According to a subsequent analysis, TCR clusters from the first cohort were inclined to appear together in the roughly 110 validation repertoires.

This chain connects TRBV30 to TRBJ2-7, with D possibly being TRBD2 (5 bases). The source of this sequence is a woman between 18 and 30 years old in good health and CMV-seronegative. Source material: PBMCs. CDR3 bases: TGTGCCTGGAGTGTAGGGCTAGCATTTGTCTACGAGCAGTACTTC. Protein sequence: CAWSVGLAFVYEQYF. The entire variable domain, with the rest obtained from reference TRBV30 and TRBJ2-7, is as follows: SQTIHQWPATLVQPVGSPLSLECTVEGTSNPNLYWYRQAAGRGLQLLFYSVGIGQISSEVPQNLSASRPQDRQFILSSKKLLLSDSGFYLCAWSVGLAFVYEQYFGPGTRLTVT.